This is a list of T cell receptor beta chains from one sample in a study of T cells in Graves' hyperthyroidism and ophthalmopathy. MiXCR, applied by TCRdb to the multiplex PCR reads, yields one record per CDR3 protein. The table shows 450,000 to 500,000 distinct CDR3 sequences, with roughly 23% occurring only once. The sample consisted of blood. These receptors all stem from a woman aged 70-85 years with Graves' ophthalmopathy. CDR3s include the opening cysteine and the closing phenylalanine or tryptophan.

v_gene: TRBV28
j_gene: TRBJ1-2
CDR3aa: CASRGDYGYTF

v_gene: TRBV28
j_gene: TRBJ2-7
CDR3aa: CASSLYKGTYEQYF

v_gene: TRBV6-1
j_gene: TRBJ2-3
CDR3aa: CASSPMGGLAGVQDTQYF

v_gene: TRBV19
j_gene: TRBJ2-1
CDR3aa: CASSMGGSSYNEQFF

v_gene: TRBV11-2
j_gene: TRBJ2-3
CDR3aa: CASSLLARAQTDTQYF

v_gene: TRBV20-1
j_gene: TRBJ1-2
CDR3aa: CSAPSPANYGYTF

v_gene: TRBV6-1
j_gene: TRBJ1-4
CDR3aa: CASSVDYLDEKLFF

v_gene: TRBV13
j_gene: TRBJ2-7
CDR3aa: CASSFHREQYF

v_gene: TRBV28
j_gene: TRBJ2-1
CDR3aa: CASNLRQGRNNEQFF

v_gene: TRBV9
j_gene: TRBJ1-1
CDR3aa: CASSASSGPTEAFF

v_gene: TRBV7-8
j_gene: TRBJ2-2
CDR3aa: CASSLVGGSGGLAGELFF

v_gene: TRBV19
j_gene: TRBJ2-1
CDR3aa: CASSRYAGAGAGNEQFF

v_gene: TRBV28
j_gene: TRBJ2-3
CDR3aa: CASSTGQGGADTQYF